This entry is about one TCR beta chain. As yet, its antigen is unknown. Germline V gives CDR1 MDHEN, CDR2 SYDVKM. The J segment lost 8 bases and the V segment lost 7 bases, leaving 7 bases of the junction unmatched. CDR3 length: 13 residues. The source of the sample is a study of neoadjuvant anti-PD-1 for oral cavity cancer. Study context: Patients mostly received three to four biweekly nivolumab doses at 3 mg/kg before surgery. Patients without progression received a fourth nivolumab dose around day 43, then surgical resection on days 50-56.

Study results and limitations: After neoadjuvant nivolumab, PBMC T cell clonality was significantly higher in non-responders than responders.

Clones were sequenced by immunoSEQ multiplex PCR, and TCRdb holds only the in-frame ones, with some missing. The repertoire holds 75,000 to 100,000 clones, about 84% seen once, with over 2.5% in the top ten. The starting material was PBMCs, obtained before nivolumab (anti-PD-1) treatment. This TCR was recovered from a person aged 40 to 85 with oral cavity squamous cell carcinoma. The chain employs TRBV28 and TRBJ1-2; 10 bases map to TRBD1. CDR3 loop: CASTLTGGGGYTF. CDR3 DNA: TGTGCCAGCACCCTGACAGGGGGCGGAGGCTACACCTTC.